A selection of T cell receptor beta chains follows, all from one sample in a study of yellow fever vaccine responses in identical twins. Using its own MiXCR run on the RT-PCR reads, TCRdb lists one record per CDR3 protein. The table includes about 6,900 distinct CDR3 sequences, 84% detected once. Sequencing was performed on T cells from blood (PBMCs), unsorted or a sorted subset (not recorded which), taken before or after yellow fever vaccination (not recorded which). The receptors here all came from a woman between 18 and 30 years old who received the yellow fever vaccine. Each CDR3 is given with its conserved first and last residue. A D gene is named only where the DNA matches it firmly. Rows may omit the clone size; those that give it use once, few, many or a size class.

v_gene	abundance	j_gene	d_gene	CDR3nt	CDR3aa
TRBV19	.	TRBJ2-3	.	TGTGCCAGTAGTGTGGGAGTGAGGACAGATACGCAGTATTTT	CASSVGVRTDTQYF
TRBV11-1	.	TRBJ2-7	TRBD2	TGTGCCAGCAGCTCCAAGACTAGCGGGAGCTCCTACGAGCAGTACTTC	CASSSKTSGSSYEQYF
TRBV13	.	TRBJ2-7	.	TGTGCCAGCAGTGAACCTGGGTACGAGCAGTACTTC	CASSEPGYEQYF
TRBV12-3/TRBV12-4	.	TRBJ2-1	TRBD2	TGTGCCAGCAGTCCATCACCCGGGACTAGCGGGAGTGTGAACAATGAGCAGTTCTTC	CASSPSPGTSGSVNNEQFF
TRBV11-3	.	TRBJ2-3	.	TGTGCCAGCAGCTTCGGACAGTCAGATACGCAGTATTTT	CASSFGQSDTQYF
TRBV6-1	.	TRBJ2-3	TRBD2	TGTGCCAGCAGCCCGGTGCTAGCGGGCGCCCTGTGGACGCAGTATTTT	CASSPVLAGALWTQYF
TRBV5-1	.	TRBJ2-7	.	TGCGCCAGCAGCGACGGTACTGCCTACGAGCAGTACTTC	CASSDGTAYEQYF
TRBV5-1	.	TRBJ1-2	TRBD1	TGCGCCAGCAGGCCCGCAGGGGGTGATGGCTACACCTTC	CASRPAGGDGYTF
TRBV12-3/TRBV12-4	.	TRBJ2-1	.	TGTGCCACAACCGAGGGCGGCGAATACAATGAGCAGTTCTTC	CATTEGGEYNEQFF
TRBV12-3/TRBV12-4	.	TRBJ2-3	TRBD2	TGTGCCAGCAGTTCCCCGAGCGGGGGGGCGTCAGATACGCAGTATTTT	CASSSPSGGASDTQYF
TRBV5-1	.	TRBJ1-5	.	TGCGCCAGCAGCTTGGCAAGCAATCAGCCCCAGCATTTT	CASSLASNQPQHF
TRBV23-1	.	TRBJ1-6	.	TGCGCCAGCGGGGGGTTTGGGGGTAGCTCCTATAATTCACCCCTCCACTTT	CASGGFGGSSYNSPLHF
TRBV25-1	.	TRBJ2-1	TRBD1	TGTGCTTCCGGGACAGCCACCTACAATGAGCAGTTCTTC	CASGTATYNEQFF
TRBV4-2	once	TRBJ2-7	.	TGTGCCAGCAGCCCTATGTTACGGGAGCAGTACTTC	CASSPMLREQYF
TRBV11-3	.	TRBJ2-1	.	TGTGCCAGCGGCTTTGGGATGGGGCACAATGAGCAGTTCTTC	CASGFGMGHNEQFF
TRBV30	.	TRBJ2-7	TRBD1	TGTGCCTGGAGTGTAGGGACAGGGAGCTACGAGCAGTACTTC	CAWSVGTGSYEQYF
TRBV2	.	TRBJ1-4	TRBD1	TGTGCCAGTACCGGGACAGGGAGTGAAAAACTGTTTTTT	CASTGTGSEKLFF
TRBV15	.	TRBJ2-1	.	TGTGCCACCAGCAGAGTAGAGGGAGGCGGGTACAATGAGCAGTTCTTC	CATSRVEGGGYNEQFF
TRBV7-2	once	TRBJ2-1	.	TGTGCCAGCAGCTTAGTTCTTCTGGGCCCCGAGCAGTTCTTC	CASSLVLLGPEQFF
TRBV3-1	.	TRBJ2-1	.	TGTGCCAGCAGCTTTATCGGTTCACATGAGCAGTTCTTC	CASSFIGSHEQFF
TRBV27	.	TRBJ1-1	TRBD1	TGTGCCAGCAGTATCGGGACAGGGGAAGCTTTCTTT	CASSIGTGEAFF
TRBV29-1	.	TRBJ2-5	.	TGCAGCTTTGAGGGACTCCCAGAGACCCAGTACTTC	CSFEGLPETQYF
TRBV29-1	.	TRBJ2-7	TRBD1	TGCAGCGTTCGTGACACCGGGACAGCCCTTTACTACGAGCAGTACTTC	CSVRDTGTALYYEQYF
TRBV4-2	.	TRBJ2-1	.	TGTGCCAGCAGCCAAGAGATTCCAGCAAATGAGCAGTTCTTC	CASSQEIPANEQFF
TRBV29-1	.	TRBJ2-7	TRBD2	TGCAGCGCCCGTAGCGGGAGTAGGTACGAGCAGTACTTC	CSARSGSRYEQYF
TRBV27	once	TRBJ1-6	.	TGTGCCAGCAGTCTATCGCAGGGATCCTATAATTCACCCCTCCACTTT	CASSLSQGSYNSPLHF